Sequencing of this T cell receptor beta chain was carried out in a study of cytomegalovirus exposure and HLA in healthy donors. Amplification used 60 Vbeta primers and 13 Jbeta primers. Profiling relied on immunoSEQ multiplex PCR, and the TCRdb table lists in-frame clones only, not all of them. The table lists some 190,000 clones, approximately 73% of them singletons, with 2% to 2.5% in the top ten. V was pared by 9 bases and J by 0 bases, with 15 bases between. Germline assignment: CDR1 LNHDA and CDR2 SQIVND (reference sequence). There are 15 residues in the CDR3. The sample taken for sequencing was PBMCs. The clonotype originates from a woman between 25 and 40 years old in good health and CMV-seropositive. V and J are TRBV19 and TRBJ2-1; possible D gene TRBD1, 6 bases. This chain's CDR3 is CASLPGHNSYNEQFF. The CDR3 DNA is TGTGCCAGCCTACCGGGACACAACTCCTACAATGAGCAGTTCTTC.